The clone carrying this T cell receptor (beta chain) was counted only a few times. Its specificity is unknown. The record originates from a study of graft-versus-host responses after intestinal transplantation. TCRdb's copy holds only in-frame clones and misses some; the assay was immunoSEQ multiplex PCR. The sample holds 20,000 to 30,000 clones, 80% to 90% seen once. Overall study results and limits: Declining HvG levels early post-transplant were linked to peak circulating GvH clone levels. Graft-donor T cell macrochimerism in patients accompanied high graft-versus-host to host-versus-graft clonal ratios in allografts.

This sequence originates from a human patient who received an intestinal transplant, so some T cells may come from the graft donor. The material was PBMCs, obtained 463 days after intestinal transplant.

CDR3 loop: CASNPSSYNEQFF. The CDR3 bases are TGTGCCAGTAACCCGAGCTCCTACAATGAGCAGTTCTTC. This chain links TRBV19 with TRBJ2-1; D not resolved. CDR1 is LNHDA and CDR2 is SQIVND in the germline V gene (reference sequence). This CDR3 is 13 amino acids long. With 7 bases removed from V and 0 bases from J, the gap between germline ends came to 7 bases.